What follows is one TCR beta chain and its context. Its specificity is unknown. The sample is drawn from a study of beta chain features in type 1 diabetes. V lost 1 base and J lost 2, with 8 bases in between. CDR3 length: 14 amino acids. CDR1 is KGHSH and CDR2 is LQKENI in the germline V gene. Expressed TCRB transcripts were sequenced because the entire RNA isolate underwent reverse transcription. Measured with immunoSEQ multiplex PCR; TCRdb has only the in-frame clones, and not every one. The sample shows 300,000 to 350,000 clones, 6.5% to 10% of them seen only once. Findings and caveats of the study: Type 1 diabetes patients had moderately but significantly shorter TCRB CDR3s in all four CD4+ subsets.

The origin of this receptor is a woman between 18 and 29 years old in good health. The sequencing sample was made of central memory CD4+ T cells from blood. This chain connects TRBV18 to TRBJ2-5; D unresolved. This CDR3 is CASSPRQTQETQYF. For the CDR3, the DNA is TGTGCCAGCTCACCACGCCAGACGCAAGAGACCCAGTACTTC.